Shown below are 30 T cell receptor beta chains from a single sample sequenced in a study of regulatory T cells in long-lasting Graves disease. Building of the TCR beta libraries involved iRepertoire HTBI primers and Arm-PCR of CDR3 regions. TCRdb itself ran the multiplex PCR reads through MiXCR, one entry per CDR3 protein. The repertoire holds about 530,000 distinct CDR3 sequences, with 15% to 20% as singletons. Stated time point: newly diagnosed GD, antithyroid drugs for less than 3 months. From RNA extracted from PBMCs, the TCR library was made. The same sample was also used in a study of T cells in Graves' hyperthyroidism and ophthalmopathy.

Sequenced here: peripheral blood mononuclear cells (PBMCs), sampled at new diagnosis, from a patient treated with antithyroid drugs. These receptors all stem from a woman between 40 and 65 years old with Graves disease.

This clonotype was observed a few times. The chain recombines TRBV3-1 with TRBJ1-6; D call uncertain. V lost 4 bases and J 4 bases, leaving 17 bases between the germline ends. The germline V gene has CDR1 LGHDT and CDR2 YNNKEL (reference sequence). The CDR3 is 17 amino acids. The DNA for the CDR3 is TGTGCCAGCAGCCCCTCGGGGAAGATGCGATATAATTCACCCCTCCACTTT. Amino acid sequence: CASSPSGKMRYNSPLHF.

This clonotype has only one observation. The V call is TRBV6-5, the J call TRBJ2-1; 10 bases map to TRBD2. This CDR3 is 18 amino acids long. Germline CDR1 is MNHEY and CDR2 is SVGAGI. With V trimmed by 2 bases and J by 2 bases, 9 bases remained unmatched. CDR3 sequence: CASSYRPPSGGPYNEQFF. The CDR3 DNA reads as TGTGCCAGCAGTTACCGCCCTCCTAGCGGGGGACCCTACAATGAGCAGTTCTTC.

This clonotype was counted a few times. The genes are TRBV6-1 and TRBJ1-2, with 7 positions matching TRBD1. Germline assignment: CDR1 MNHNS and CDR2 SASEGT. The CDR3 is 14 residues long. V dropped 6 bases and J dropped 4; count of bases not matched to a gene: 8. CDR3 amino acids: CASSPGQLSYGYTF. The CDR3 region has the DNA TGTGCCAGCAGCCCGGGACAGCTTAGCTATGGCTACACCTTC.

This clonotype was seen repeatedly, ten times or more. V usage is TRBV5-1 and J usage is TRBJ2-7; D is possibly TRBD1 (5 bases). The CDR3 runs to 14 residues. V was trimmed by 5 bases and J by 2 bases, leaving 14 bases between them. The germline gives CDR1 SGHRS, CDR2 YFSETQ. The CDR3 DNA reads TGCGCCAGCAGACAGGATGGTACGACCTACGAGCAGTACTTC. Its translation: CASRQDGTTYEQYF.

At least ten counts were recorded for this clonotype. V and J are TRBV3-1 and TRBJ1-2, with 11 nucleotides matching TRBD1. The CDR3 sequence is 15 residues long. With 1 base clipped from V and 8 bases from J, the junction kept 6 bases outside the gene matches. The germline gives CDR1 LGHDT, CDR2 YNNKEL (reference sequence). CDR3: CASSQGGQGASGYTF. The CDR3 DNA follows: TGTGCCAGCAGCCAAGGTGGACAGGGGGCGTCAGGCTACACCTTC. Full variable domain (rest looked up from reference TRBV3-1 and TRBJ1-2): DTAVSQTPKYLVTQMGNDKSIKCEQNLGHDTMYWYKQDSKKFLKIMFSYNNKELIINETVPNRFSPKSPDKAHLNLHINSLELGDSAVYFCASSQGGQGASGYTFGSGTRLTVV.

This clonotype was seen many times. The chain joins TRBV9 to TRBJ2-1; TRBD1 might be the D (5 bases). From germline, CDR1 is SGDLS and CDR2 YYNGEE. Trimming shortened V by 0 bases and J by 3 bases, and 10 bases separated the two germline ends. This CDR3 is 15 amino acids long. The CDR3 sequence: CASSVDQDNYNEQFF. The DNA for the CDR3 is TGTGCCAGCAGCGTAGATCAGGACAACTACAATGAGCAGTTCTTC.

This clonotype was picked up many times. This chain joins TRBV18 and TRBJ2-1; D could derive from TRBD1 or TRBD2 (5 bases each). The CDR3 is made up of 16 amino acids. V was clipped by 3 bases and J by 7 bases, with 19 bases between them. Germline CDR1 reads KGHSH; CDR2 reads LQKENI. Written as DNA, the CDR3 is TGTGCCAGCTCACCCGGGGCAGGGTTGGGTCGGAATGAGCAGTTCTTC. The encoded protein is CASSPGAGLGRNEQFF.

This clonotype has only a few counts. This chain joins TRBV7-2 and TRBJ2-7; D is ambiguous. CDR3 length: 13 amino acids. Per germline, CDR1 SGHTA and CDR2 FQGNSA. Trimming pared 4 bases from V and 4 bases from J, leaving 11 bases between. CDR3 coding DNA: TGTGCCAGCAGCTCCAGGACGCGATACGAGCAGTACTTC. This codes for CASSSRTRYEQYF.

This clonotype was observed at least ten times. This chain connects TRBV6-1 to TRBJ1-1, with 9 positions matching TRBD1. J was trimmed by 3 bases and V by 3 bases; bases with no gene match: 11. CDR1 MNHNS and CDR2 SASEGT come from the germline V gene. The CDR3 runs 17 residues. In DNA, the CDR3 is TGTGCCAGCAGTGAGGGGGGCTACAGGGGGCGGGACACTGAAGCTTTCTTT. It encodes CASSEGGYRGRDTEAFF.

The chain uses TRBV7-9 and TRBJ1-4; 7 bases map to TRBD1. The CDR3 runs to 14 residues. Germline CDR1 reads SEHNR; CDR2 reads FQNEAQ (reference sequence). Losses at the gene ends were 6 bases for V and 7 bases for J; bases not matched to a gene: 8. As DNA, the CDR3 is TGTGCCAGCAGAAAACAGGGGACCGGTGAAAAACTGTTTTTT. It encodes CASRKQGTGEKLFF.

A note on this clonotype: A much larger clone differs from this one at a single base, so this may be a read error. The gene calls are TRBV20-1 and TRBJ1-1, with 7 bases aligning to TRBD1. The germline gives CDR1 DFQATT, CDR2 SNEGSKA (reference sequence). This CDR3 spans 12 amino acids. CDR3 residues: CSAGTVNAEAFF. In nucleotides, the CDR3 is TGCAGTGCTGGGACAGTGAACGCTGAAGCTTTCTTT.

This clonotype appeared a few times. This chain connects TRBV20-1 to TRBJ2-3, with 9 bases fitting TRBD2. J was trimmed by 0 bases and V by 0 bases; bases with no gene match: 4. CDR3 size: 16 residues. Per the germline V gene, CDR1 is DFQATT and CDR2 is SNEGSKA (reference sequence). CDR3 in DNA: TGCAGTGCTAGAGACCCAGCGGGGGGTAGCACAGATACGCAGTATTTT. This translates into CSARDPAGGSTDTQYF.

The J gene is TRBJ2-7, the V gene TRBV7-9; D might be TRBD1 (5 bases). Trimming left V 5 bases short and J 5 bases short, with 25 bases between. This CDR3 is built from 17 residues. Germline CDR1 SEHNR, CDR2 FQNEAQ (reference sequence). CDR3 in amino acids: CASSQVHMGLATDEQYF. DNA of the CDR3: TGTGCCAGCAGCCAAGTACACATGGGGCTCGCAACGGACGAGCAGTACTTC.

This clonotype appeared a few times. This chain uses TRBV7-9 with TRBJ2-2; perhaps D is TRBD1 or TRBD2 (5 bases each). CDR1 is SEHNR and CDR2 is FQNEAQ in the germline V gene (reference sequence). V gave up 3 bases and J gave up 0 bases, with 8 bases separating them. This CDR3 has 15 amino acids. CDR3 coding DNA: TGTGCCAGCAGCTTCCGAGGGGCGAACACCGGGGAGCTGTTTTTT. Amino acid sequence: CASSFRGANTGELFF.

The chain links TRBV7-8 to TRBJ1-2, with 8 bases that match TRBD1. With 4 bases clipped from V and 6 bases from J, the junction kept 4 bases outside the gene matches. From germline, CDR1 is SGHVS and CDR2 FQNEAQ. The CDR3 is made up of 13 amino acids. CDR3 protein: CASSWQGADGYTF. As DNA, the CDR3 is TGTGCCAGCAGCTGGCAGGGGGCTGATGGCTACACCTTC.

The V gene is TRBV4-1, the J gene TRBJ2-6, with D perhaps matching TRBD1 or TRBD2 (5 bases each). V was pared by 3 bases and J by 0 bases, with 9 bases between. CDR1 and CDR2 from the germline V gene are MGHRA and YSYEKL. The CDR3 has 16 amino acids. CDR3 sequence (DNA): TGCGCCAGCAGCCAGGGACCTAGCTCTGGGGCCAACGTCCTGACTTTC. Its protein product is CASSQGPSSGANVLTF.

The table lists this clonotype with a few counts. V and J are TRBV4-1 and TRBJ2-1; 8 nucleotides line up with TRBD2. CDR3 length: 15 amino acids. Germline CDR1 is MGHRA and CDR2 is YSYEKL. Trimming at V came to 0 bases and at J to 4 bases, leaving 2 bases not matched to a gene. The CDR3 bases are TGCGCCAGCAGCCAAGAAAGCGGGGGATACAATGAGCAGTTCTTC. Translation: CASSQESGGYNEQFF.

The J gene is TRBJ2-1, the V gene TRBV12-3 or TRBV12-4; no firm D call. The CDR3 sequence is 13 residues long. Trimming pared 5 bases from V and 4 bases from J, leaving 9 bases between. DNA for the CDR3: TGTGCCAGCAGTGGCCTCCTTTACAATGAGCAGTTCTTC. It codes for CASSGLLYNEQFF.

This clonotype was seen a few times. The chain couples TRBV18 to TRBJ1-1; 9 positions agree with TRBD1. The germline gives CDR1 KGHSH, CDR2 LQKENI. The CDR3 contains 18 residues. Trimming removed 4 bases from V and 0 bases from J; junction bases left unmatched: 12. CDR3 loop: CASSRTGTGSGMNTEAFF. Written as DNA, the CDR3 is TGTGCCAGCTCACGGACCGGGACAGGGTCGGGGATGAACACTGAAGCTTTCTTT.

The rearrangement uses TRBV6-2 or TRBV6-3 and TRBJ2-1, with D maybe TRBD2 (7 bases). V dropped 1 base and J dropped 5 bases, with 18 bases sitting between them. The CDR3 spans 17 residues. Per germline, CDR1 MNHEY and CDR2 SVGEGT. Written as DNA, the CDR3 is TGTGCCAGCAGTTACTGGGGGGGGGCCACGGGGGACAATGAGCAGTTCTTC. Amino acid sequence: CASSYWGGATGDNEQFF.

This clonotype was recorded many times. This CDR3 reads CASSQSGTVFYNEQFF. DNA for the CDR3: TGTGCCAGCAGCCAAAGCGGGACAGTCTTCTACAATGAGCAGTTCTTC. This rearrangement joins TRBV3-1 to TRBJ2-1, with D perhaps being TRBD1 or TRBD2 (7 bases each). The CDR3 totals 16 residues. Trimming left V 2 bases short and J 3 bases short, with 14 bases between. CDR1 and CDR2 from the germline V gene are LGHDT and YNNKEL (reference sequence).

This clonotype was observed at least ten times. The chain is built from TRBV6-1 and TRBJ1-5; TRBD1 aligns across 8 bases. The J segment lost 3 bases and the V segment lost 5 bases, leaving 3 bases of the junction unmatched. Germline CDR1 is MNHNS and CDR2 is SASEGT. This CDR3 is 14 amino acids long. This CDR3 reads CASSTTGDNQPQHF. The CDR3 DNA reads as TGTGCCAGCAGTACGACAGGGGACAATCAGCCCCAGCATTTT.

This clonotype was counted only a few times. Germline is not matched at one junction end, which may reflect a read error. This sequence joins TRBV5-1 and TRBJ2-7; TRBD1 might be the D (5 bases). From germline, CDR1 is SGHRS and CDR2 YFSETQ. The CDR3 contains 13 residues. CDR3 sequence: CASSQTVSYEQHF. The DNA of the CDR3 is TGCGCCAGCAGCCAGACAGTATCCTACGAGCAGCACTTC.

This clonotype was recorded many times. The CDR3 spells CAWSLQSNTEAFF. The CDR3 DNA sequence: TGTGCCTGGAGTTTGCAGTCGAACACTGAAGCTTTCTTT. This chain joins TRBV30 and TRBJ1-1; no definite D call. Germline lookup yields CDR1 GTSNPN and CDR2 SVGIG (reference sequence). CDR3 length: 13 residues. The germline V and J ends were trimmed by 2 bases and 1 base, with 8 bases remaining between them.

For this clonotype: This may stem from a read error, because a much larger clone lies one nucleotide away. This sequence joins TRBV7-8 and TRBJ2-1, with D maybe TRBD2 (6 bases). Germline V CDR1 and CDR2: SGHVS, FQNEAQ. CDR3 length equals 14 residues. V lost 6 bases and J 10 bases, leaving 19 bases between the germline ends. The CDR3 DNA is TGTGCCAGCAGGGCCGGGACTGCCTCCTACGAGCAGTTCTTC. It specifies CASRAGTASYEQFF.

The rearrangement joins TRBV12-3 or TRBV12-4 to TRBJ1-1; D is undetermined. The CDR3 is 14 amino acids. Between the trimmed V and J ends, which lost 3 bases and 3 bases, there was a span of 11 bases. The CDR3 DNA follows: TGTGCCAGCAGTTTGGTCCCCCGGGACACTGAAGCTTTCTTT. Residues: CASSLVPRDTEAFF.

This clonotype was recorded a few times. The chain combines TRBV27 with TRBJ2-1; D tentatively reads TRBD1 or TRBD2 (5 bases each). CDR3 length: 15 amino acids. CDR1 and CDR2 from the germline V gene are MNHEY and SMNVEV (reference sequence). V was clipped by 7 bases and J by 4 bases, with 17 bases between them. The CDR3 sequence is CASTRSGGTYNEQFF. CDR3 coding DNA: TGTGCCAGCACGAGGTCTGGGGGAACGTACAATGAGCAGTTCTTC.

The chain employs TRBV3-1 and TRBJ2-3, with 13 bases aligning to TRBD2. Germline V lookup: CDR1 LGHDT, CDR2 YNNKEL (reference sequence). V lost 0 bases and J lost 4; bases outside the gene matches: 10. The CDR3 covers 19 residues. CDR3 sequence (DNA): TGTGCCAGCAGCCAAGATGCCCCCGGGACTAGCGGGGACGCAGATACGCAGTATTTT. Translation gives CASSQDAPGTSGDADTQYF.

This clonotype was recorded many times. V is TRBV6-2 or TRBV6-3 and J is TRBJ1-2, with D maybe TRBD1 (5 bases). Deletions cut 2 bases from V and 2 bases from J, with 9 bases between. The CDR3 contains 14 residues. CDR1 and CDR2 (germline): MNHEY, SVGEGT. The chain's CDR3 is CASSYLTANYGYTF. CDR3 in DNA: TGTGCCAGCAGTTACCTGACAGCCAACTATGGCTACACCTTC.

This clonotype was counted only a few times. The CDR3 loop reads CSVEGTKRREQFF. CDR3 coding DNA: TGCAGCGTTGAAGGGACTAAAAGGAGGGAGCAGTTCTTC. The rearrangement links TRBV29-1 to TRBJ2-1; possibly TRBD2 for D (6 bases). The CDR3 runs 13 residues. The germline gives CDR1 SQVTM, CDR2 ANQGSEA. Trimming pared 1 base from V and 10 bases from J, leaving 14 bases between.